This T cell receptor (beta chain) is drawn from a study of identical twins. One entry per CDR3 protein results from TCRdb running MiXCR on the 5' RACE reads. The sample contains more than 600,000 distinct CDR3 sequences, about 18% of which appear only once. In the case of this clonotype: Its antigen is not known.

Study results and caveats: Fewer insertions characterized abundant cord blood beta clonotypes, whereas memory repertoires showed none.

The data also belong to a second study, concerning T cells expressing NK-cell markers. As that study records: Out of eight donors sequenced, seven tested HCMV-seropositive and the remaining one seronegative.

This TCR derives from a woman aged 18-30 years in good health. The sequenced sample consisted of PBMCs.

The CDR3 protein is CASSLEAIYNEQFF. The CDR3 DNA is TGTGCCAGCAGCTTGGAGGCTATCTACAATGAGCAGTTCTTC. The chain links TRBV5-6 to TRBJ2-1; D call uncertain. There are 14 residues in the CDR3. Trimming took 0 bases from V and 3 from J, leaving 7 bases between them. Germline lookup yields CDR1 SGHDT and CDR2 YYEEEE.